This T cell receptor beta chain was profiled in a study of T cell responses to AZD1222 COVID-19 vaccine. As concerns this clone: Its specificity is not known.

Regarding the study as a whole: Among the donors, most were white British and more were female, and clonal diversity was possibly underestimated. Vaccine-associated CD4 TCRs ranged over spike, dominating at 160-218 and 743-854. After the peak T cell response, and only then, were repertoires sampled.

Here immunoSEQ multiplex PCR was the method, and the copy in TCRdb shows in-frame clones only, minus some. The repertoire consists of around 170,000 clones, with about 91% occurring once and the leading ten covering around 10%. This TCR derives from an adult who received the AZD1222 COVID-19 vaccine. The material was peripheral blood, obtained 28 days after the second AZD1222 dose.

This CDR3 is CASSKDWNLGDGYTF. The CDR3 nucleotides read TGTGCCAGCAGCAAAGACTGGAACCTAGGCGATGGCTACACCTTC. J is TRBJ1-2 and V is TRBV28, with no clear D. Trimming stripped 6 bases from V and 6 bases from J, with 20 bases between. Germline CDR1 is MDHEN and CDR2 is SYDVKM. The length of the CDR3 is 15 residues.